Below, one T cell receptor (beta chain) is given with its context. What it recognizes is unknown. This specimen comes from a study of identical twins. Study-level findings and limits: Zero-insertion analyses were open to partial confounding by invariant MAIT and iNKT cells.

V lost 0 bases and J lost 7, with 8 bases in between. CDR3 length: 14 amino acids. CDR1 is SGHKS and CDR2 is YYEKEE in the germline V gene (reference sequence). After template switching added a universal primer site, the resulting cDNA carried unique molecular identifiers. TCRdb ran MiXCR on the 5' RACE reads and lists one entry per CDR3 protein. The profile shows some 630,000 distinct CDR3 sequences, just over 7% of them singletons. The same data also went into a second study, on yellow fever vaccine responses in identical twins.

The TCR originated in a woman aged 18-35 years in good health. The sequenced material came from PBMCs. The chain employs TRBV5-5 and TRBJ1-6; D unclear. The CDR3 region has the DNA TGTGCCAGCAGCTTGGTACTGATGAATTCACCCCTCCACTTT. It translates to CASSLVLMNSPLHF.